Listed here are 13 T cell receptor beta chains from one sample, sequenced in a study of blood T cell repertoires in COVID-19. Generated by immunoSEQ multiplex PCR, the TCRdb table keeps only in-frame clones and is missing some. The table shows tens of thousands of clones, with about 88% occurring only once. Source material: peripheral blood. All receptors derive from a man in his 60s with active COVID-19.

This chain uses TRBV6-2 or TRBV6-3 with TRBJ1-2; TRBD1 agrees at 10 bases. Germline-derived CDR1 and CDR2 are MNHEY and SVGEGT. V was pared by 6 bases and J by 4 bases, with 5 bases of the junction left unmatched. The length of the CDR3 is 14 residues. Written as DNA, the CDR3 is TGTGCCAGCAGCTTGACAGGGGGCGGCTATGGCTACACCTTC. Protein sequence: CASSLTGGGYGYTF.

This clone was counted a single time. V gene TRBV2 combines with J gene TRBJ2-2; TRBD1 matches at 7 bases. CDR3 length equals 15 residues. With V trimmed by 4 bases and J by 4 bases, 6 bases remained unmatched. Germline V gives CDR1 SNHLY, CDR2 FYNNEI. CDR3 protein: CASSGQGVRTGELFF. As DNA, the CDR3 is TGTGCCAGCAGTGGGCAGGGGGTCCGCACCGGGGAGCTGTTTTTT. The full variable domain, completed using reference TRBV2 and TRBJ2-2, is EPEVTQTPSHQVTQMGQEVILRCVPISNHLYFYWYRQILGQKVEFLVSFYNNEISEKSEIFDDQFSVERPDGSNFTLKIRSTKLEDSAMYFCASSGQGVRTGELFFGEGSRLTVL.

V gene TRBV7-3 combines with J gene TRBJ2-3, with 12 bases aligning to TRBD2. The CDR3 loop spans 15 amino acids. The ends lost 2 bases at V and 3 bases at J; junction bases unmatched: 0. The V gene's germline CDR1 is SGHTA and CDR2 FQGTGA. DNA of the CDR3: TGTGCCAGCAGCTTAGGGACTAGCGGGACAGATACGCAGTATTTT. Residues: CASSLGTSGTDTQYF.

The CDR3, as DNA: TGTGCCAGCAGTTATGAAAGACACGAAGCTTTCTTT. Protein: CASSYERHEAFF. The rearrangement uses TRBV6-6 and TRBJ1-1; D is undetermined. Germline lookup yields CDR1 MNHNY and CDR2 SVGAGI (reference sequence). This CDR3 is built from 12 residues. V was cut by 3 bases and J by 8 bases, with 10 bases left in between.

CDR3 in DNA: TGTGCCAGCAGCTTAGACGATAGCGGGTACGAGCAGTACTTC. It yields the protein CASSLDDSGYEQYF. This chain joins TRBV7-2 and TRBJ2-7; 7 bases match TRBD2. Germline CDR1 reads SGHTA; CDR2 reads FQGNSA. With 1 base clipped from V and 4 bases from J, the junction kept 4 bases outside the gene matches. The CDR3 extends over 14 amino acids.

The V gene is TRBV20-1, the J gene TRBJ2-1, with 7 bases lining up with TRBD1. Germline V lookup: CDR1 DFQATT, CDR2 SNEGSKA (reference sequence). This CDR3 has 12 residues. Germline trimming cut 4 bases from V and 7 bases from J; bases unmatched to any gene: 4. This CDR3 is CSANDRDNEQFF. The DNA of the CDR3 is TGCAGTGCTAATGACAGGGATAATGAGCAGTTCTTC.

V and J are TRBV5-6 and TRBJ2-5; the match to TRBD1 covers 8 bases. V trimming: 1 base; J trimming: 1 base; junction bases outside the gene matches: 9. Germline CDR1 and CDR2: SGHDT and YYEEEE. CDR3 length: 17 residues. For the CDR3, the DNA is TGTGCCAGCAGCTTGTCCCGCGGACAGGGCCGCCAAGAGACCCAGTACTTC. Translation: CASSLSRGQGRQETQYF.

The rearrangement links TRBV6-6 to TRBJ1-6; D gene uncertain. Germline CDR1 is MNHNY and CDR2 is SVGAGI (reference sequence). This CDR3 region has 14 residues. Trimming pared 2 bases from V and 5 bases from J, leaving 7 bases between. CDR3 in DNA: TGTGCCAGCAGTTACGCGGAAAATAATTCACCCCTCCACTTT. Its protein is CASSYAENNSPLHF.

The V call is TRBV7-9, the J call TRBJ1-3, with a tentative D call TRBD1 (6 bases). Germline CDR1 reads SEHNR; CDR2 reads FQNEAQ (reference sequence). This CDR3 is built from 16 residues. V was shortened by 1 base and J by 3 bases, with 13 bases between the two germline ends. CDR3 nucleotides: TGTGCCAGCAGCTTAGACCGGGGGGCGATTGGAAACACCATATATTTT. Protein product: CASSLDRGAIGNTIYF.

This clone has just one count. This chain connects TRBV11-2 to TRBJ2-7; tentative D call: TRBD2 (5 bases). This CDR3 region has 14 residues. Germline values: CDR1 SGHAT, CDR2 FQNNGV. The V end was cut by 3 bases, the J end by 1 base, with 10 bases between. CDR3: CASSFGERSYEQYF. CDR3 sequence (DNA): TGTGCCAGCAGCTTCGGGGAACGTTCCTACGAGCAGTACTTC.

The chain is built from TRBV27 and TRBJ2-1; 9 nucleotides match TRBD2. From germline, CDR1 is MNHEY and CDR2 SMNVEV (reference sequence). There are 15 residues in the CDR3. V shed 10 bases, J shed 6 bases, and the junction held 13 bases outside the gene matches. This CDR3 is CATASGITPLNEQFF. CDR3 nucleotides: TGTGCCACCGCTAGCGGGATAACCCCCCTCAATGAGCAGTTCTTC.

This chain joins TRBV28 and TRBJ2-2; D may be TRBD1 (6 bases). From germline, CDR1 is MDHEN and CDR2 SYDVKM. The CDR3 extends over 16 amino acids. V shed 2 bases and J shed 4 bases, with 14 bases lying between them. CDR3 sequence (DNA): TGTGCCAGCAGTTTAGGGGGCGCTAGTACCACCGGGGAGCTGTTTTTT. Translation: CASSLGGASTTGELFF.

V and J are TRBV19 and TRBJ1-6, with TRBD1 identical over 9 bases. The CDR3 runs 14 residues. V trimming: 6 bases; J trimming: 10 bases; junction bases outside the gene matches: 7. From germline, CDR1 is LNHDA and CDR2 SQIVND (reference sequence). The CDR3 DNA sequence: TGTGCCAGTAGCCGGGACAGGGTAGACTCACCCCTCCACTTT. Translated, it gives CASSRDRVDSPLHF.